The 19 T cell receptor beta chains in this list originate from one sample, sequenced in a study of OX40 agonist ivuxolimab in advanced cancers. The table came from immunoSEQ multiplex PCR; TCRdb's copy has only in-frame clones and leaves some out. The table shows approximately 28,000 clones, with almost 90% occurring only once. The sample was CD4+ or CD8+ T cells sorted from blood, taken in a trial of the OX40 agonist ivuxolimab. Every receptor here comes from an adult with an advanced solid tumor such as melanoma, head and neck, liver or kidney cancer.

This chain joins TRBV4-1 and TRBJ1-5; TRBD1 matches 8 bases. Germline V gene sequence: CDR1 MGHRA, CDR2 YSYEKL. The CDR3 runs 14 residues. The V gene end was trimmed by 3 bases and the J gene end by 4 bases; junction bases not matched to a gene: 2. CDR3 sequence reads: CASSQDRVNQPQHF. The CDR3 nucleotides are TGCGCCAGCAGCCAGGACAGGGTTAATCAGCCCCAGCATTTT.

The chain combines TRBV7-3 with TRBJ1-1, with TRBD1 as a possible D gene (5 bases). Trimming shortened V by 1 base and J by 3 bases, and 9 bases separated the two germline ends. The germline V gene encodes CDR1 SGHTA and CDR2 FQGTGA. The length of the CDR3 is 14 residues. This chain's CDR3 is CASSLIGGDTEAFF. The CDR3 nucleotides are TGTGCCAGCAGCTTAATCGGGGGGGACACTGAAGCTTTCTTT.

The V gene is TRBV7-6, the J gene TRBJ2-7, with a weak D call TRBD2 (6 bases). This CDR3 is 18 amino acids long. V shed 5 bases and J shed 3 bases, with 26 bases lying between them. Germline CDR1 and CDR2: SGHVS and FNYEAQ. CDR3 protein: CASSPGTGQTSPFYEQYF. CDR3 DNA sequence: TGTGCCAGCAGCCCAGGGACTGGACAAACGAGCCCCTTCTACGAGCAGTACTTC.

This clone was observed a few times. CDR3 amino acids: CASSQGAGNTEAFF. As DNA, the CDR3 is TGTGCCAGCAGCCAAGGGGCAGGTAACACTGAAGCTTTCTTT. The chain carries TRBV4-2 and TRBJ1-1; D is unclear. CDR3 length: 14 amino acids. The V end was cut by 1 base, the J end by 2 bases, with 8 bases between. CDR1 LGHNA and CDR2 YNFKEQ come from the germline V gene.

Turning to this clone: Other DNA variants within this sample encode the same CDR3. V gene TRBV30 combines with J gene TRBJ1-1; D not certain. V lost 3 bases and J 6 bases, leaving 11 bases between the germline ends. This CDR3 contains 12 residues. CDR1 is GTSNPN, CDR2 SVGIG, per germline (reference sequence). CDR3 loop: CAWRGDRAEAFF. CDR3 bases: TGTGCCTGGAGAGGAGACCGGGCTGAAGCTTTCTTT. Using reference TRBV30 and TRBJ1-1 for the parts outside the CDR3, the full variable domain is SQTIHQWPATLVQPVGSPLSLECTVEGTSNPNLYWYRQAAGRGLQLLFYSVGIGQISSEVPQNLSASRPQDRQFILSSKKLLLSDSGFYLCAWRGDRAEAFFGQGTRLTVV.

The CDR3 sequence: CASSVVAYPNEKLFF. CDR3 in DNA: TGTGCCAGCAGCGTAGTAGCCTACCCTAATGAAAAACTGTTTTTT. The chain combines TRBV9 with TRBJ1-4, with D unclear. Germline V gene lookup returns CDR1 SGDLS and CDR2 YYNGEE. The ends were cut back, 0 bases at V and 3 bases at J, with 9 bases in the middle. The CDR3 sequence is 15 residues long. Using reference TRBV9 and TRBJ1-4 for the parts outside the CDR3, the full variable domain is DSGVTQTPKHLITATGQRVTLRCSPRSGDLSVYWYQQSLDQGLQFLIQYYNGEERAKGNILERFSAQQFPDLHSELNLSSLELGDSALYFCASSVVAYPNEKLFFGSGTQLSVL.

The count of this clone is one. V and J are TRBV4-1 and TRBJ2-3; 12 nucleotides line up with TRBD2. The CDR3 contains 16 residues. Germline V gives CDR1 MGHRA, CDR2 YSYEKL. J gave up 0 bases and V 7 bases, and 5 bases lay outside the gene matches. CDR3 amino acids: CASKRTSGASTDTQYF. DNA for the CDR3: TGCGCCAGCAAAAGGACTAGCGGGGCTAGCACAGATACGCAGTATTTT.

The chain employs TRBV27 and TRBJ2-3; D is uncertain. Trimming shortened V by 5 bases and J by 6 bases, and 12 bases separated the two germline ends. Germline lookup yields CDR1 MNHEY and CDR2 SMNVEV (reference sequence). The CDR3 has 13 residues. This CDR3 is CASSPTRADTQYF. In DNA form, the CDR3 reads TGTGCCAGCAGTCCCACCCGGGCCGATACGCAGTATTTT.

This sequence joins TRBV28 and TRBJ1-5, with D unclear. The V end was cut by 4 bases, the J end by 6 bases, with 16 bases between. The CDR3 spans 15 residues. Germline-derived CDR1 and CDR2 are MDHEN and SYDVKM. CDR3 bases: TGTGCCAGCAGTTGGCCTGTACAGAAGACTCAGCCCCAGCATTTT. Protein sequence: CASSWPVQKTQPQHF.

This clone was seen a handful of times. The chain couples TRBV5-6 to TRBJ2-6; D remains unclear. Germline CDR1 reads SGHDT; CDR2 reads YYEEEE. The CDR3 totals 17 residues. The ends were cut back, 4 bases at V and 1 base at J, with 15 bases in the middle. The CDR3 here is CASSRIYSDSGANVLTF. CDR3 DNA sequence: TGTGCCAGCAGCCGCATCTACAGCGATTCTGGGGCCAACGTCCTGACTTTC.

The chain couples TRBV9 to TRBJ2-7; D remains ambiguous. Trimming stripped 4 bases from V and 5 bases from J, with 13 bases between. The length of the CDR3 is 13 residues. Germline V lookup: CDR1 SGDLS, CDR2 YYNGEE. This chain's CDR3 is CASSKGGSDEQYF. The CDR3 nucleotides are TGTGCCAGCAGCAAGGGTGGAAGCGACGAGCAGTACTTC.

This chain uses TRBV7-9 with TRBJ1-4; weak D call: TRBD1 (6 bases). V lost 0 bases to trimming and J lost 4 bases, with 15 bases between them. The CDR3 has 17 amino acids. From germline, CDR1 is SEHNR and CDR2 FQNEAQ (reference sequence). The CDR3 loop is CASSLARGAPGNEKLFF. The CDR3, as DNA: TGTGCCAGCAGCTTAGCGAGGGGGGCGCCCGGTAATGAAAAACTGTTTTTT.

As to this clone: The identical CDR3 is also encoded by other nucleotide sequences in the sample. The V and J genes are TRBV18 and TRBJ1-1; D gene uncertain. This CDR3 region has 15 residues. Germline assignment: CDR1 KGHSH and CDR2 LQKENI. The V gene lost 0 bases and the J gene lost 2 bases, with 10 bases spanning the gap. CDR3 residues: CASSPPQNPNTEAFF. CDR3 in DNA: TGTGCCAGCTCACCACCGCAGAATCCCAACACTGAAGCTTTCTTT.

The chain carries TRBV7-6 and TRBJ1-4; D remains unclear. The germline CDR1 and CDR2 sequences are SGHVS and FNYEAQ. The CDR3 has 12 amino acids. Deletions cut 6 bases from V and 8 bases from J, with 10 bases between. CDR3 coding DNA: TGTGCCAGCAGTTCGGACGGGGAAAAACTGTTTTTT. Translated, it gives CASSSDGEKLFF.

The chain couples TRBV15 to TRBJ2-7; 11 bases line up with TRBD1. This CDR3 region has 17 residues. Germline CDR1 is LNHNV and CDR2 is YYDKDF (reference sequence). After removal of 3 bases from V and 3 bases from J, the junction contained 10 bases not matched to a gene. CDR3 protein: CATSSDEGQGVDYEQYF. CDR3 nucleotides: TGTGCCACCAGCAGTGACGAGGGACAGGGGGTTGACTACGAGCAGTACTTC.

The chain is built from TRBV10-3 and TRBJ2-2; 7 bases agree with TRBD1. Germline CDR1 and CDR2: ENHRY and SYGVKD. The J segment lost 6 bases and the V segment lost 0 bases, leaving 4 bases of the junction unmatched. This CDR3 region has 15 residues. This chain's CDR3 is CAISESTGRSGELFF. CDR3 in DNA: TGTGCCATCAGTGAGTCGACAGGGAGATCCGGGGAGCTGTTTTTT.

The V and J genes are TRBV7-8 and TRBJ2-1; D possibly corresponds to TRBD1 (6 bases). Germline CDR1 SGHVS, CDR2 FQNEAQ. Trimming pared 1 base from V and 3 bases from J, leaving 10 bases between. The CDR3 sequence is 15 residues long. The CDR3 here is CASSLGGTSYNEQFF. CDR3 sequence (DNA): TGTGCCAGCAGCTTAGGGGGGACAAGCTACAATGAGCAGTTCTTC.

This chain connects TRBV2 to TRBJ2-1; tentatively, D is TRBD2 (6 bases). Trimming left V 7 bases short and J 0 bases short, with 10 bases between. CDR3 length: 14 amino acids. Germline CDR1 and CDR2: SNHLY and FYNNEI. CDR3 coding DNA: TGTGCCAGCACCGGGGGACTCTCCTACAATGAGCAGTTCTTC. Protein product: CASTGGLSYNEQFF.

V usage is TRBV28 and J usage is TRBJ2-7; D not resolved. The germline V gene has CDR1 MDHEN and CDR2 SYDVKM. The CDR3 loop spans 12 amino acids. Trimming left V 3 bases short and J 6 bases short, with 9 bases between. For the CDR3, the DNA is TGTGCCAGCAGTTTTGGGTCGAGCGAGCAGTACTTC. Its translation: CASSFGSSEQYF.